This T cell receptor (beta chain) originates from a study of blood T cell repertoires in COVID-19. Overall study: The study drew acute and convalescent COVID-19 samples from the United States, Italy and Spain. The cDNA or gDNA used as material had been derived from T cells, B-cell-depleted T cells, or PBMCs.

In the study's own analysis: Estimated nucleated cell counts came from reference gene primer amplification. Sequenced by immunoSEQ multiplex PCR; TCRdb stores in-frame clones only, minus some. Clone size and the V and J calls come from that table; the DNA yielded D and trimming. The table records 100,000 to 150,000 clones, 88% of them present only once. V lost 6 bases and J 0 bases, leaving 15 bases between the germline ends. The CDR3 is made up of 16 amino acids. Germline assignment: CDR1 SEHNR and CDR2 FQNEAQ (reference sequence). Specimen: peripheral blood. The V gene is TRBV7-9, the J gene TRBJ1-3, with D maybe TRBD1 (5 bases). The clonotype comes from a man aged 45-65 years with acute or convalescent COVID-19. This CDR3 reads CASSFPSRVSGNTIYF. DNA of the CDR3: TGTGCCAGCAGTTTCCCATCCAGGGTCTCTGGAAACACCATATATTTT.